The 25 T cell receptor beta chains below were found in one sample sequenced in a study of T cell changes during pregnancy in multiple sclerosis. Data came from immunoSEQ multiplex PCR; TCRdb stores just in-frame clones and leaves some out. Of about 75,000 clones in the sample, 85% to 95% were seen once. The input for sequencing was CD4+ T cells from peripheral blood mononuclear cells, taken after pregnancy. These receptors all come from a female donor with multiple sclerosis, enrolled in a pregnancy study.

The V and J genes are TRBV18 and TRBJ2-5, with TRBD2 matching 11 bases. J was trimmed by 2 bases and V by 10 bases; bases with no gene match: 6. Per germline, CDR1 KGHSH and CDR2 LQKENI. CDR3 length equals 14 residues. CDR3 DNA: TGTGCCACAGGACTAGCGGGCCCTCAAGAGACCCAGTACTTC. Protein sequence: CATGLAGPQETQYF.

The chain combines TRBV19 with TRBJ2-7; D ambiguous. The CDR3 is 14 residues long. V lost 3 bases and J lost 5, with 14 bases in between. From germline, CDR1 is LNHDA and CDR2 SQIVND (reference sequence). In nucleotides, the CDR3 is TGTGCCAGTAGTATCGGATTAGCTTGGGACGAGCAGTACTTC. This gives the protein CASSIGLAWDEQYF.

This chain joins TRBV4-2 and TRBJ1-5; the D gene is possibly TRBD1 (6 bases). CDR1 and CDR2 from the germline V gene are LGHNA and YNFKEQ. This CDR3 is 16 amino acids long. Trimming left V 3 bases short and J 7 bases short, with 19 bases between. CDR3 in amino acids: CASSQDHNRAAQPQHF. CDR3 coding DNA: TGTGCCAGCAGCCAGGACCATAACAGGGCGGCCCAGCCCCAGCATTTT.

The count of this clone is one. This chain connects TRBV19 to TRBJ1-1; TRBD1 matches at 10 bases. The CDR3 has 17 amino acids. Germline V gene sequence: CDR1 LNHDA, CDR2 SQIVND (reference sequence). V was clipped by 5 bases and J by 1 base; unmatched bases: 10. CDR3 in amino acids: CASSSIEGQGRNTEAFF. The DNA of the CDR3 is TGTGCCAGTAGTTCAATCGAGGGACAGGGGCGGAACACTGAAGCTTTCTTT. The full variable domain, in which reference TRBV19 and TRBJ1-1 provide the parts outside the CDR3, is DGGITQSPKYLFRKEGQNVTLSCEQNLNHDAMYWYRQDPGQGLRLIYYSQIVNDFQKGDIAEGYSVSREKKESFPLTVTSAQKNPTAFYLCASSSIEGQGRNTEAFFGQGTRLTVV.

This clone was seen just once. V gene TRBV6-5 combines with J gene TRBJ2-1; the match to TRBD1 covers 12 bases. The V and J ends lost 6 bases and 9 bases, in that order; junction bases with no gene match: 9. The germline V gene has CDR1 MNHEY and CDR2 SVGAGI. The CDR3 contains 15 residues. CDR3 sequence (DNA): TGTGCCAGCAGCCGTCAAGGGACAGGGGGCACTGAGCAGTTCTTC. Its protein is CASSRQGTGGTEQFF.

The J gene is TRBJ1-5, the V gene TRBV19, with a tentative D call TRBD1 (5 bases). Germline assignment: CDR1 LNHDA and CDR2 SQIVND (reference sequence). V lost 1 base and J 1 base, leaving 14 bases between the germline ends. The CDR3 covers 17 residues. The CDR3 protein is CASSIARGRLSNQPQHF. In nucleotides, the CDR3 is TGTGCCAGTAGTATAGCCCGGGGGAGACTCAGCAATCAGCCCCAGCATTTT.

The V gene is TRBV7-9, the J gene TRBJ2-7; D unclear. The CDR3 spans 12 residues. V shed 1 base and J shed 9 bases, with 10 bases lying between them. Per germline, CDR1 SEHNR and CDR2 FQNEAQ (reference sequence). The CDR3 reads CASSLDLPGQYF. CDR3 sequence (DNA): TGTGCCAGCAGCTTAGACCTCCCGGGGCAGTACTTC.

This clone was picked up one time. This rearrangement joins TRBV7-3 to TRBJ2-1, with TRBD1 matching 12 bases. CDR1 and CDR2 (germline): SGHTA, FQGTGA. V was pared by 5 bases and J by 8 bases, with 7 bases of the junction left unmatched. CDR3 length: 15 residues. Here the CDR3 DNA reads TGTGCCAGCAGCCCTTCTGGGACAGGGGGCGATGAGCAGTTCTTC. Translation: CASSPSGTGGDEQFF. The complete variable domain, with remaining parts taken from reference TRBV7-3 and TRBJ2-1, reads GAGVSQTPSNKVTEKGKYVELRCDPISGHTALYWYRQSLGQGPEFLIYFQGTGAADDSGLPNDRFFAVRPEGSVSTLKIQRTERGDSAVYLCASSPSGTGGDEQFFGPGTRLTVL.

The chain carries TRBV10-3 and TRBJ1-2; D is uncertain. Germline V gives CDR1 ENHRY, CDR2 SYGVKD. Trimming took 2 bases from V and 2 from J, leaving 12 bases between them. This CDR3 has 15 residues. Here the CDR3 DNA reads TGTGCCATCAGTGAGAGCGGCACCGGCAACTATGGCTACACCTTC. Translating it yields CAISESGTGNYGYTF.

The CDR3 region is CASSQVGQGNSPLHF. The DNA of the CDR3 is TGCGCCAGCAGCCAAGTGGGACAGGGAAATTCACCCCTCCACTTT. This chain connects TRBV4-1 to TRBJ1-6; 9 bases are shared with TRBD1. The CDR3 loop spans 15 amino acids. CDR1 and CDR2 (germline): MGHRA, YSYEKL. Trimming removed 1 base from V and 7 bases from J; junction bases left unmatched: 2.

V is TRBV19 and J is TRBJ2-5; D is unresolved. Germline loops: CDR1 LNHDA, CDR2 SQIVND (reference sequence). The length of the CDR3 is 15 residues. V shed 3 bases and J shed 4 bases, with 15 bases lying between them. The CDR3 reads CASSISPTFLETQYF. In DNA, the CDR3 is TGTGCCAGTAGTATCTCCCCGACTTTTTTAGAGACCCAGTACTTC. Variable domain in full (rest from reference TRBV19 and TRBJ2-5): DGGITQSPKYLFRKEGQNVTLSCEQNLNHDAMYWYRQDPGQGLRLIYYSQIVNDFQKGDIAEGYSVSREKKESFPLTVTSAQKNPTAFYLCASSISPTFLETQYFGPGTRLLVL.

The chain recombines TRBV7-2 with TRBJ2-7; 8 bases line up with TRBD1. The CDR3 runs to 14 residues. V lost 4 bases to trimming and J lost 6 bases; unmatched junction nucleotides: 8. Germline V gives CDR1 SGHTA, CDR2 FQGNSA. CDR3 DNA sequence: TGTGCCAGCAGCTCCCAGGGGGCTGGGGGCGAGCAGTACTTC. Translating gives CASSSQGAGGEQYF.

V and J are TRBV4-2 and TRBJ2-3; 7 bases line up with TRBD2. This CDR3 comprises 17 residues. CDR1 is LGHNA and CDR2 is YNFKEQ in the germline V gene. Trimming took 0 bases from V and 5 from J; bases not matched to a gene: 11. DNA for the CDR3: TGTGCCAGCAGCCAAGATTCGGGGGAGGGCCGGAGAGATACGCAGTATTTT. Translating it yields CASSQDSGEGRRDTQYF.

J is TRBJ2-1 and V is TRBV15; perhaps TRBD2 as D (6 bases). This CDR3 has 14 residues. Trimming took 1 base from V and 13 from J, leaving 17 bases between them. Per the germline V gene, CDR1 is LNHNV and CDR2 is YYDKDF (reference sequence). The CDR3 DNA follows: TGTGCCACCAGCAGAGCCGATGTCGGGGGTGAACAGTTCTTC. Amino acid sequence: CATSRADVGGEQFF. The whole variable domain, filled in from reference TRBV15 and TRBJ2-1, reads DAMVIQNPRYQVTQFGKPVTLSCSQTLNHNVMYWYQQKSSQAPKLLFHYYDKDFNNEADTPDNFQSRRPNTSFCFLDIRSPGLGDTAMYLCATSRADVGGEQFFGPGTRLTVL.

The table lists this clone with a count of one. The chain recombines TRBV19 with TRBJ2-2, with D possibly being TRBD2 (5 bases). CDR1 and CDR2 from the germline V gene are LNHDA and SQIVND (reference sequence). Trimming removed 3 bases at V and 1 base at J, with 15 bases between. The CDR3 has 17 amino acids. In nucleotides, the CDR3 is TGTGCCAGTAGTATCCCCGAGGACTGGAAGAACACCGGGGAGCTGTTTTTT. This codes for CASSIPEDWKNTGELFF.

The chain employs TRBV28 and TRBJ2-7; 8 bases agree with TRBD1. This CDR3 contains 15 residues. CDR1 and CDR2 from the germline V gene are MDHEN and SYDVKM. V dropped 2 bases and J dropped 1; count of bases not matched to a gene: 4. The CDR3 nucleotides read TGTGCCAGCAGTTTAACGGGACAGGTATCCTACGAGCAGTACTTC. Translating it yields CASSLTGQVSYEQYF.

The chain employs TRBV27 and TRBJ1-2; 9 bases align to TRBD1. Germline V lookup: CDR1 MNHEY, CDR2 SMNVEV (reference sequence). The CDR3 runs to 13 residues. With 2 bases clipped from V and 5 bases from J, the junction kept 0 bases outside the gene matches. CDR3 amino acids: CASSLGTGYGYTF. The CDR3 DNA is TGTGCCAGCAGTTTAGGGACAGGGTATGGCTACACCTTC.

The gene calls are TRBV20-1 and TRBJ2-5; the match to TRBD1 covers 7 bases. CDR1 and CDR2 (germline): DFQATT, SNEGSKA (reference sequence). This CDR3 spans 11 amino acids. The V gene end was trimmed by 7 bases and the J gene end by 3 bases; junction bases not matched to a gene: 2. CDR3: CSGDSEETQYF. In DNA form, the CDR3 reads TGCAGTGGGGACAGCGAAGAGACCCAGTACTTC.

The gene calls are TRBV2 and TRBJ2-7, with TRBD2 identical over 7 bases. Per the germline V gene, CDR1 is SNHLY and CDR2 is FYNNEI. After removal of 1 base from V and 2 bases from J, the junction contained 2 bases not matched to a gene. The CDR3 has 14 residues. Written as DNA, the CDR3 is TGTGCCAGCAGTGAAGAAGCGGGAACCTACGAGCAGTACTTC. It specifies CASSEEAGTYEQYF.

The chain joins TRBV4-3 to TRBJ2-3; TRBD2 aligns across 9 bases. The CDR3 runs to 19 residues. The V segment lost 4 bases and the J segment 0 bases; nucleotides outside the gene matches: 14. The germline CDR1 and CDR2 sequences are LGHNA and YSLEER. CDR3 sequence: CASSPGWAGGYDSTDTQYF. The CDR3 bases are TGCGCCAGCAGCCCAGGTTGGGCGGGAGGGTATGATAGCACAGATACGCAGTATTTT.

The rearrangement joins TRBV25-1 to TRBJ2-7, with D possibly being TRBD1 (6 bases). V dropped 8 bases and J dropped 3 bases, with 17 bases sitting between them. CDR3 length: 14 residues. Germline CDR1 is MGHDK and CDR2 is SYGVNS. CDR3 nucleotide sequence: TGTGCCAGCGTAGGGACACCCCCTGACTACGAGCAGTACTTC. The encoded protein is CASVGTPPDYEQYF.

The chain combines TRBV5-6 with TRBJ2-7; possible D gene TRBD2, 5 bases. V lost 5 bases, J lost 3 bases, and 9 bases lay in between. The germline gives CDR1 SGHDT, CDR2 YYEEEE. This CDR3 has 12 residues. In DNA form, the CDR3 reads TGTGCCAGCAGACGGGATAACTACGAGCAGTACTTC. Translation gives CASRRDNYEQYF.

This clone was picked up one time. The J gene is TRBJ2-7, the V gene TRBV10-2; TRBD1 aligns across 8 bases. This CDR3 is 18 amino acids long. V lost 3 bases, J lost 0 bases, and 13 bases stayed unmatched. Germline values: CDR1 WSHSY, CDR2 SAAADI. CDR3 protein: CASSDPPWVGQDSYEQYF. The CDR3 coding sequence is TGCGCCAGCAGTGACCCCCCCTGGGTGGGACAGGACTCCTACGAGCAGTACTTC.

This clone showed up just once. V and J are TRBV19 and TRBJ1-3; maybe TRBD1 (6 bases). Trimming stripped 6 bases from V and 4 bases from J, with 13 bases between. Germline V gene lookup returns CDR1 LNHDA and CDR2 SQIVND (reference sequence). This CDR3 has 14 amino acids. The CDR3 bases are TGTGCCAGTAGGCCACAGGGCTCCGGAAACACCATATATTTT. Its protein product is CASRPQGSGNTIYF.

The chain uses TRBV5-1 and TRBJ2-5; D is unresolved. The CDR3 loop spans 13 amino acids. CDR1 is SGHRS and CDR2 is YFSETQ in the germline V gene. V was trimmed by 4 bases and J by 0 bases, leaving 7 bases between them. The CDR3 region is CASSALYQETQYF. CDR3 nucleotide sequence: TGCGCCAGCAGCGCACTGTACCAAGAGACCCAGTACTTC.